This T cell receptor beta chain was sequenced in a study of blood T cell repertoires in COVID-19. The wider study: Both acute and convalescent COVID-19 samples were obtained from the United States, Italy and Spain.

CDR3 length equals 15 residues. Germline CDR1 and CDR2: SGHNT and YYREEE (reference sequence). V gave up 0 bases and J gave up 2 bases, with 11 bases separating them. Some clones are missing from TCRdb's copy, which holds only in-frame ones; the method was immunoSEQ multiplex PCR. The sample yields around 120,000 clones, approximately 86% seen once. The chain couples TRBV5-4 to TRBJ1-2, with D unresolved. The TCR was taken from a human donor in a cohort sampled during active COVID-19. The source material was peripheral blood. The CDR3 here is CASSLEGRGNYGYTF. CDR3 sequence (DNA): TGTGCCAGCAGCTTGGAAGGTCGGGGAAACTATGGCTACACCTTC.